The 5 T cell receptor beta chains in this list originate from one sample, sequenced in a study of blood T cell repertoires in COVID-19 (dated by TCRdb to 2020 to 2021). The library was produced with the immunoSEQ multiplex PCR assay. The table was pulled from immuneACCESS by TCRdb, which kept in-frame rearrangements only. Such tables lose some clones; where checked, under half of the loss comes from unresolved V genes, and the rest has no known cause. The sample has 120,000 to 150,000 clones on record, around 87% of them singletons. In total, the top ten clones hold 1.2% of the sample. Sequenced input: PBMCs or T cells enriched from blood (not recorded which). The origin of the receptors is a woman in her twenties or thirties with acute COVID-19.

CDR3 sequence reads: CASSPGLGFDEQYF. DNA for the CDR3: TGTGCCAGCAGCCCGGGACTGGGTTTCGACGAGCAGTACTTC. The rearrangement joins TRBV7-3 to TRBJ2-7; tentative D call: TRBD2 (6 bases). The CDR3 extends over 14 amino acids. CDR1 and CDR2 (germline): SGHTA, FQGTGA. Deletions cut 5 bases from V and 5 bases from J, with 16 bases between.

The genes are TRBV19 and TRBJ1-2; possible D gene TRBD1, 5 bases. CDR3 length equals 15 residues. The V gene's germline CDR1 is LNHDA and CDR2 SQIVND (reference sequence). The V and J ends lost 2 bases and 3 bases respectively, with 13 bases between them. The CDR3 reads CASSIKEQDHYGYTF. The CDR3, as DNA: TGTGCCAGTAGTATAAAGGAACAGGACCACTATGGCTACACCTTC.

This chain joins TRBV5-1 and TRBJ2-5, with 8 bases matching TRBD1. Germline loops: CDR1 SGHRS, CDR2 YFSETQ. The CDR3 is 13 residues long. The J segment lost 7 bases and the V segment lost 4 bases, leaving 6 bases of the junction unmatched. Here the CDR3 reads CASSETGVRTQYF. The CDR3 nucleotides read TGCGCCAGCAGCGAGACAGGGGTTCGGACCCAGTACTTC.

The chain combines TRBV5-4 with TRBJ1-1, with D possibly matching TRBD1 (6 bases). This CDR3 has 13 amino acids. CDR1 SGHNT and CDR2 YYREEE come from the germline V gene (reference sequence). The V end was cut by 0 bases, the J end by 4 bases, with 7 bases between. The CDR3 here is CASSLVGATEAFF. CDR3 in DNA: TGTGCCAGCAGCTTGGTGGGGGCCACTGAAGCTTTCTTT.

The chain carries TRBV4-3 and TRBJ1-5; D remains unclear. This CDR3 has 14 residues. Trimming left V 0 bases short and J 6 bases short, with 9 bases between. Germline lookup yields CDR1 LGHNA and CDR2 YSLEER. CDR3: CASSQDSHSQPQHF. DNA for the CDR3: TGCGCCAGCAGCCAAGATTCACATTCTCAGCCCCAGCATTTT.